These 9 T cell receptor beta chains came from one sample sequenced in a study of breast tumors, draining lymph nodes, adjacent tissues. Axillary draining lymph nodes of breast cancer patients supplied the node samples. TCRdb itself ran the multiplex PCR reads through MiXCR, one entry per CDR3 protein. The sample records about 300,000 distinct CDR3 sequences, under 35% being singletons. Input material: axillary lymph node tissue. The receptors were sampled from a female donor with breast cancer. Some clones in this sample may be carry-over from other donors' samples.

The chain joins TRBV6-4 to TRBJ1-2; D possibly corresponds to TRBD1 (6 bases). Germline V gene lookup returns CDR1 MRHNA and CDR2 SNTAGT. This CDR3 region has 13 residues. V was trimmed by 5 bases and J by 14 bases, leaving 21 bases between them. This chain's CDR3 is CASSYVGQTPTTF. Written as DNA, the CDR3 is TGTGCCAGCAGTTACGTCGGACAGACACCAACGACCTTC.

Only a few counts were recorded for this clonotype. The chain employs TRBV28 and TRBJ2-3; 12 bases align to TRBD2. Germline CDR1 MDHEN, CDR2 SYDVKM. The CDR3 length is 16 residues. The V gene end was trimmed by 5 bases and the J gene end by 4 bases; junction bases not matched to a gene: 7. CDR3 amino acids: CASSPRTSGDSDTQYF. The DNA of the CDR3 is TGTGCCAGCAGTCCGAGGACTAGCGGGGACTCAGATACGCAGTATTTT.

This clonotype came up a few times. A much larger clone lies a single base off, so this may be a read error. The CDR3 here is CASSIYRSGGTSYEQSF. In DNA form, the CDR3 reads TGTGCCAGTAGTATCTACCGTTCGGGAGGGACATCCTACGAGCAGTCCTTC. This rearrangement joins TRBV19 to TRBJ2-7; 8 bases line up with TRBD2. The CDR3 is made up of 17 amino acids. Germline CDR1 LNHDA, CDR2 SQIVND (reference sequence).

This clonotype was counted at least ten times. The CDR3 nucleotides are TGTGCCAGCAGCTTGGATCCTAGCGCACAAGAGACCCAGTACTTC. This translates into CASSLDPSAQETQYF. This chain uses TRBV5-4 with TRBJ2-5; D is possibly TRBD2 (6 bases). Trimming left V 0 bases short and J 2 bases short, with 11 bases between. Germline CDR1 is SGHNT and CDR2 is YYREEE (reference sequence). CDR3 length: 15 amino acids.

This clonotype was found many times. The genes are TRBV7-2 and TRBJ2-5; no definite D call. The CDR3 extends over 13 amino acids. The V and J ends lost 6 bases and 2 bases respectively, with 10 bases between them. Germline V lookup: CDR1 SGHTA, CDR2 FQGNSA. CDR3 bases: TGTGCCAGCAGTCCTAGTCCGCAAGAGACCCAGTACTTC. Encoded protein: CASSPSPQETQYF.

This clonotype has more than one count but fewer than ten. The J gene is TRBJ2-2, the V gene TRBV18; D gene uncertain. V lost 2 bases and J 5 bases, leaving 12 bases between the germline ends. CDR3 size: 15 residues. The germline V gene encodes CDR1 KGHSH and CDR2 LQKENI. CDR3 in amino acids: CASSPSTVRTGELFF. In DNA, the CDR3 is TGTGCCAGCTCACCATCAACAGTAAGAACCGGGGAGCTGTTTTTT.

This clonotype was seen at least ten times. Germline is not matched at one junction end, which may reflect a read error. The V and J genes are TRBV2 and TRBJ2-1; D gene ambiguous. Germline V gives CDR1 SNHLY, CDR2 FYNNEI. The CDR3 has 13 residues. DNA of the CDR3: TGTGCCAGCAGTGAGGTGGCAGCAACCCGATCGATCTTC. Its translation: CASSEVAATRSIF.

This clonotype showed up many times. The chain joins TRBV24-1 to TRBJ2-2, with 7 positions matching TRBD1. Per the germline V gene, CDR1 is KGHDR and CDR2 is SFDVKD. With V trimmed by 0 bases and J by 7 bases, 4 bases remained unmatched. The CDR3 is 15 residues long. The CDR3 sequence: CATSDLQGDDGELFF. The CDR3 bases are TGTGCCACCAGTGATTTGCAGGGGGATGACGGGGAGCTGTTTTTT.

At least ten counts were recorded for this clonotype. This chain uses TRBV24-1 with TRBJ2-7; perhaps D is TRBD1 or TRBD2 (5 bases each). Trimming took off 1 base at V and 3 bases at J, with 12 bases between the two ends. The CDR3 length is 15 residues. Germline V lookup: CDR1 KGHDR, CDR2 SFDVKD. The CDR3 DNA is TGTGCCACCAGTGATTTCCGGGGCGGCCACTACGAGCAGTACTTC. Amino acids: CATSDFRGGHYEQYF.